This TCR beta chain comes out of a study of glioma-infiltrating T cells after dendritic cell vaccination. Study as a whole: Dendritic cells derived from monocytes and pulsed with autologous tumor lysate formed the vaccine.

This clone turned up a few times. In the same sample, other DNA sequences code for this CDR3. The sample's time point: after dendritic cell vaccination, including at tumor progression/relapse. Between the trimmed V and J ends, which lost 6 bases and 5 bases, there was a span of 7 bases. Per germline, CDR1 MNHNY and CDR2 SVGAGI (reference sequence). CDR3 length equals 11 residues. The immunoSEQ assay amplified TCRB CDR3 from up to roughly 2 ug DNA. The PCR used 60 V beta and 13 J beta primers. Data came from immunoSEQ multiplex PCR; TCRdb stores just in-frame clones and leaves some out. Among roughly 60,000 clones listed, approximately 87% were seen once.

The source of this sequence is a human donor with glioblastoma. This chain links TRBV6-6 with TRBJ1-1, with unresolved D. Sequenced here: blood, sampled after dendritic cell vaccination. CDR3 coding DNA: TGTGCCAGCAGCCTACTAACTGAAGCTTTCTTT. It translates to CASSLLTEAFF.